The 2 T cell receptor beta chains below were found in one sample sequenced in a study of shared clonotypes between healthy human individuals. Produced via immunoSEQ multiplex PCR; TCRdb's table is partial and in-frame only. The table has hundreds of thousands of clones, approximately 96% seen once. Naive CD8 cells, CD45RO-negative and positively selected for CCR7, excluded terminally differentiated effector memory CD45RA+ cells. Sequenced: naive CD8+ T cells sorted from blood. Receptors originate from a woman in her 30s in good health.

The chain carries TRBV2 and TRBJ2-5, with TRBD2 matching over 7 bases. With 5 bases clipped from V and 5 bases from J, the junction kept 17 bases outside the gene matches. The length of the CDR3 is 17 residues. Germline V gene data show CDR1 as SNHLY and CDR2 as FYNNEI. CDR3 sequence reads: CASSKGGGSSVGETQYF. The CDR3 DNA reads TGTGCCAGCAGTAAGGGAGGCGGGAGCTCTGTCGGCGAGACCCAGTACTTC.

The V gene is TRBV27, the J gene TRBJ2-2, with 10 bases identical to TRBD1. The CDR3 totals 16 residues. Looked up from germline, CDR1 is MNHEY and CDR2 is SMNVEV (reference sequence). Losses at the gene ends were 3 bases for V and 4 bases for J; bases not matched to a gene: 5. The chain's CDR3 is CASSFLGTGVTGELFF. CDR3 coding DNA: TGTGCCAGCAGTTTTTTAGGGACAGGGGTCACCGGGGAGCTGTTTTTT.